These 12 T cell receptor beta chains were sequenced from one sample in a study of CD8+CD57+ T cells in acquired aplastic anemia. Profiling of TCR beta VDJ combinations and CDR3 sequences used genomic DNA as template. MiXCR, applied by TCRdb to the reads, yields one record per CDR3 protein. In the table there are 300,000 or so distinct CDR3 sequences, approximately 57% of which are singletons. Sequenced patients had shown CD8+CD57+ cell expansion by flow cytometry. Sequencing was done on a sample of sorted CD4+, CD8+, or CD8+CD57+ T cells (not recorded which) from PBMCs. The receptors originated from a human donor with aplastic anemia.

This clonotype has a handful of counts. This rearrangement joins TRBV15 to TRBJ2-1; D ambiguous. The CDR3 is 17 residues long. Germline values: CDR1 LNHNV, CDR2 YYDKDF (reference sequence). V was trimmed by 0 bases and J by 4 bases, leaving 16 bases between them. CDR3 coding DNA: TGTGCCACCAGCAGAGATCTTAGGCCTGGACGGTACAATGAGCAGTTCTTC. Translation: CATSRDLRPGRYNEQFF.

The V and J genes are TRBV15 and TRBJ2-2, with D maybe TRBD2 (5 bases). The V end was cut by 0 bases, the J end by 8 bases, with 28 bases between. This CDR3 has 20 amino acids. Looked up from germline, CDR1 is LNHNV and CDR2 is YYDKDF (reference sequence). The DNA for the CDR3 is TGTGCCACCAGCAGAGATCCACCTAGCAGTGCTAGTCCAGTCGTTGGGGAGCTGTTTTTT. Its protein product is CATSRDPPSSASPVVGELFF.

V is TRBV15 and J is TRBJ2-7; TRBD2 matches at 12 bases. V shed 0 bases and J 5 bases; nucleotides not matched to a gene: 11. This CDR3 region has 18 residues. The germline CDR1 and CDR2 sequences are LNHNV and YYDKDF (reference sequence). DNA for the CDR3: TGTGCCACCAGCAGAGATGCGTGGGCTAGCGGGAGGGCCAACGAGCAGTACTTC. Protein sequence: CATSRDAWASGRANEQYF. The entire variable domain, with the rest obtained from reference TRBV15 and TRBJ2-7, is as follows: DAMVIQNPRYQVTQFGKPVTLSCSQTLNHNVMYWYQQKSSQAPKLLFHYYDKDFNNEADTPDNFQSRRPNTSFCFLDIRSPGLGDTAMYLCATSRDAWASGRANEQYFGPGTRLTVT.

This clonotype appeared a few times. The chain has TRBV25-1 and TRBJ1-1, with TRBD1 as a possible D gene (6 bases). The V gene's germline CDR1 is MGHDK and CDR2 SYGVNS. V was clipped by 6 bases and J by 6 bases, with 17 bases between them. The CDR3 consists of 14 residues. CDR3 loop: CASSLHNQGSEAFF. For the CDR3, the DNA is TGTGCCAGCAGCCTTCACAACCAGGGGTCTGAAGCTTTCTTT.

J is TRBJ2-2 and V is TRBV7-8; D unclear. The V end lost 2 bases, the J end lost 7 bases, and 17 bases lay between the germline ends. The CDR3 is made up of 16 amino acids. Per germline, CDR1 SGHVS and CDR2 FQNEAQ. CDR3 protein: CASSLIIGERSGELFF. CDR3 nucleotides: TGTGCCAGCAGCTTAATCATTGGGGAAAGGAGCGGGGAGCTGTTTTTT.

The chain links TRBV7-2 to TRBJ1-2; 7 bases are shared with TRBD1. Trimming removed 5 bases from V and 4 bases from J; junction bases left unmatched: 7. Per the germline V gene, CDR1 is SGHTA and CDR2 is FQGNSA. There are 14 residues in the CDR3. CDR3: CASSPPDRLYGYTF. The DNA for the CDR3 is TGTGCCAGCAGCCCACCGGACAGGCTCTATGGCTACACCTTC.

This chain connects TRBV20-1 to TRBJ2-3; tentatively, D is TRBD1 (6 bases). Trimming shortened V by 4 bases and J by 3 bases, and 14 bases separated the two germline ends. CDR3 size: 14 residues. Germline CDR1 and CDR2: DFQATT and SNEGSKA (reference sequence). The CDR3 nucleotides read TGCAGTGCTATGAACAGGGTTGGGACAGATACGCAGTATTTT. This encodes CSAMNRVGTDTQYF.

V is TRBV20-1 and J is TRBJ2-7; D remains ambiguous. The ends were cut back, 1 base at V and 2 bases at J, with 6 bases in the middle. Germline CDR1 reads DFQATT; CDR2 reads SNEGSKA (reference sequence). The CDR3 has 12 amino acids. This CDR3 is CSARAITYEQYF. For the CDR3, the DNA is TGCAGTGCTAGAGCTATAACCTACGAGCAGTACTTC.

This clonotype occurred once. The CDR3 is CASSLAGSPSEQYF. Here the CDR3 DNA reads TGTGCCAGCAGCTTAGCGGGCAGCCCCTCGGAGCAGTACTTC. The chain carries TRBV7-2 and TRBJ2-7; D not certain. Germline loops: CDR1 SGHTA, CDR2 FQGNSA. The CDR3 extends over 14 amino acids. V gave up 0 bases and J gave up 7 bases, with 13 bases separating them.

This clonotype came up once. This clone may be a read error of a much larger clone one base away. The chain couples TRBV6-1 to TRBJ1-1; TRBD1 aligns across 9 bases. Germline V gene sequence: CDR1 MNHNS, CDR2 SASEGT. The CDR3 spans 15 residues. CDR3 sequence reads: CVSSDLTGGNTEAFF. In nucleotides, the CDR3 is TGTGTCAGCAGTGATTTGACAGGGGGGAACACTGAAGCTTTCTTT.

This clonotype was seen at least ten times. The chain recombines TRBV10-3 with TRBJ2-5; no clear D gene. Trimming pared 0 bases from V and 2 bases from J, leaving 13 bases between. Germline CDR1 reads ENHRY; CDR2 reads SYGVKD. The CDR3 spans 16 residues. Here the CDR3 reads CAISESRLVAQETQYF. Written as DNA, the CDR3 is TGTGCCATCAGTGAGTCGAGGCTAGTTGCGCAAGAGACCCAGTACTTC.

This clonotype was seen ten or more times. The V and J genes are TRBV12-3 or TRBV12-4 and TRBJ2-7; TRBD2 is a possible D gene (6 bases). The CDR3 has 14 amino acids. Between the trimmed V and J ends, which lost 1 base and 9 bases, there was a span of 16 bases. The CDR3 nucleotides are TGTGCCAGCAGTTTAGGCGGGACCCTCGGTGGGCAGTACTTC. Amino acid sequence: CASSLGGTLGGQYF.